These T cell receptor beta chains were read from a single sample in a study of T cells in tuberculosis. TCRdb's copy holds only in-frame clones and misses some; the assay was immunoSEQ multiplex PCR. Of 30,000 to 35,000 clones in the sample, 80% to 95% were seen once. The material sequenced was PBMCs. Every receptor here comes from a donor between 10 and 29 years old with latent tuberculosis or without tuberculosis infection. Each CDR3 is given with its conserved first and last residue. A D gene is named only where the DNA matches it firmly. Rows give clone size only sometimes, using once, few, many, or a class for an expanded clone.

J: TRBJ2-1
size: .
D: TRBD1
V: TRBV5-4
DNA: TGTGCCAGCCACCCACTACCAGGACAGGGGCTTGGCAATGAGCAGTTCTTC
CDR3: CASHPLPGQGLGNEQFF

J: TRBJ2-5
size: few
D: TRBD1
V: TRBV28
DNA: TGTGCCAGCAGTTCTCCGGGACAGGGAGAGACCCAGTACTTC
CDR3: CASSSPGQGETQYF

J: TRBJ1-2
size: .
D: TRBD1
V: TRBV28
DNA: TGTGCCAGCAGCTCGGGACAGCCCTATGGCTACACCTTC
CDR3: CASSSGQPYGYTF

J: TRBJ2-7
size: .
D: TRBD2
V: TRBV28
DNA: TGTGCCAGCAGTTTATGGGGGCGGGAGCGACCCTACGAGCAGTACTTC
CDR3: CASSLWGRERPYEQYF

J: TRBJ1-4
size: .
D: .
V: TRBV5-5
DNA: TGTGCCAGCAGCTGGACGGACACAGCAACTAATGAAAAACTGTTTTTT
CDR3: CASSWTDTATNEKLFF

J: TRBJ2-5
size: .
D: .
V: TRBV27
DNA: TGTGCCAGCGCCTGGCGGAGCGTTGGGTACCAAGAGACCCAGTACTTC
CDR3: CASAWRSVGYQETQYF

J: TRBJ1-3
size: .
D: TRBD1
V: TRBV11-2
DNA: TGTGCCAGCAGCTTCCGGGACAGGCTTCTTGCCAGCTCTGGAAACACCATATATTTT
CDR3: CASSFRDRLLASSGNTIYF

J: TRBJ2-3
size: .
D: TRBD1
V: TRBV10-1
DNA: TGCGCCAGCATCAAGAGGGACAGCCTAACCAGAGGCCTCACAGATACGCAGTATTTT
CDR3: CASIKRDSLTRGLTDTQYF

J: TRBJ1-5
size: .
D: .
V: TRBV30
DNA: TGTGCCTGGAGTGTTGGGGGGCAGCCCCAGCATTTT
CDR3: CAWSVGGQPQHF

J: TRBJ2-1
size: .
D: .
V: TRBV7-2
DNA: TGTGCCAGCAGCTTAGGCTTGAGCGACCTTTCTAAGAGTGAGCAGTTCTTC
CDR3: CASSLGLSDLSKSEQFF

J: TRBJ1-1
size: .
D: TRBD1
V: TRBV10-3
DNA: TGTGCCATCAGTGAACAGGGGGTAATGAACACTGAAGCTTTCTTT
CDR3: CAISEQGVMNTEAFF

J: TRBJ1-5
size: .
D: .
V: TRBV4-3
DNA: TGCGCCAGCAGCCTCGGGAGGAACAGGGCAGATCAGCCCCAGCATTTT
CDR3: CASSLGRNRADQPQHF

J: TRBJ2-3
size: .
D: TRBD1
V: TRBV7-7
DNA: TGTGCCAGCAGCCTAGGGGGCGCAGATACGCAGTATTTT
CDR3: CASSLGGADTQYF

J: TRBJ1-4
size: .
D: .
V: TRBV13
DNA: TGTGCCAGCAGCTCCGGAGGAACTAATGAAAAACTGTTTTTT
CDR3: CASSSGGTNEKLFF

J: TRBJ2-1
size: .
D: .
V: TRBV4-1
DNA: TGCGCCAGCAGCCAAGAGATTTCGGGGGGCCCTGAGCAGTTCTTC
CDR3: CASSQEISGGPEQFF

J: TRBJ2-1
size: .
D: .
V: TRBV9
DNA: TGTGCCAGCAGTCCTCGGGAGCCTGAGCAGTTCTTC
CDR3: CASSPREPEQFF

J: TRBJ2-1
size: once
D: TRBD2
V: TRBV4-1
DNA: TGCGCCAGCAATCTAGCGGGCGGCAATGAGCAGTTCTTC
CDR3: CASNLAGGNEQFF

J: TRBJ1-5
size: .
D: TRBD1
V: TRBV6-1
DNA: TGTGCCAGCAGTGAAGATCTTGGACAGGGGTGGCAGCCCCAGCATTTT
CDR3: CASSEDLGQGWQPQHF

J: TRBJ2-1
size: .
D: .
V: TRBV30
DNA: TGTGCCTGGAGTGTACTCGGTTACAGGAGCTCCTACAATGAGCAGTTCTTC
CDR3: CAWSVLGYRSSYNEQFF

J: TRBJ2-1
size: .
D: .
V: TRBV10-2
DNA: TGCGCCAGCCGCAGTGGAGCGAATGAGCAGTTCTTC
CDR3: CASRSGANEQFF

J: TRBJ2-2
size: once
D: .
V: TRBV1
DNA: TGCACCAGCAGGGTAACAGGGGGCGACACCGGGGAGCTGTTTTTT
CDR3: CTSRVTGGDTGELFF

J: TRBJ1-2
size: .
D: .
V: TRBV7-9
DNA: TGTGCCAGCAGTCCTCTGGCCAATGGCTACACCTTC
CDR3: CASSPLANGYTF

J: TRBJ2-7
size: .
D: TRBD1
V: TRBV28
DNA: TGTGCCAGCATTCAAGGACAGGGGGGATTTCACGAGCAGTACTTC
CDR3: CASIQGQGGFHEQYF

J: TRBJ2-7
size: once
D: TRBD1
V: TRBV7-6
DNA: TGTGCCAGCAGCTTAGAGGGACAGGTAGTTAATTTCAGGATCGGCGAGCAGTACTTC
CDR3: CASSLEGQVVNFRIGEQYF

J: TRBJ2-7
size: .
D: .
V: TRBV7-2
DNA: TGTGCCAGCAGCCCAACAGGTCACTACGAGCAGTACTTC
CDR3: CASSPTGHYEQYF

J: TRBJ2-2
size: .
D: .
V: TRBV27
DNA: TGTGCCAGCAGTTTATCCTTACCCCAGGGGCAGGACGGGGAGCTGTTTTTT
CDR3: CASSLSLPQGQDGELFF

J: TRBJ2-1
size: .
D: .
V: TRBV14
DNA: TGTGCCAGCAGCCAAGGATATCTACTAATTAGCGATGAGCAGTTCTTC
CDR3: CASSQGYLLISDEQFF

J: TRBJ2-1
size: .
D: .
V: TRBV6-6
DNA: TGTGCCAGCAGTACCGGGGACAATGAGCAGTTCTTC
CDR3: CASSTGDNEQFF

J: TRBJ1-1
size: .
D: TRBD1
V: TRBV2
DNA: TGTGCCAGCAGCGCCACAGGGGCCACTGAAGCTTTCTTT
CDR3: CASSATGATEAFF